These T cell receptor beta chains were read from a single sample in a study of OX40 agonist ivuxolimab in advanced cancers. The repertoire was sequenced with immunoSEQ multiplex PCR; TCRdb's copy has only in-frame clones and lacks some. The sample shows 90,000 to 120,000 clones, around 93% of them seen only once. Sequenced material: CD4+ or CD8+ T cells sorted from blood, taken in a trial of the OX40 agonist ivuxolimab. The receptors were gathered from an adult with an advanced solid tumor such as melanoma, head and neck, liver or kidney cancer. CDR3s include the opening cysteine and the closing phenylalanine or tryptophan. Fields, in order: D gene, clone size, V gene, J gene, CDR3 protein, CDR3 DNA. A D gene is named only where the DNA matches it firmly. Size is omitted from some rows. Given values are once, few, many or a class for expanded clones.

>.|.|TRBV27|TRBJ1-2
CASTSRNNYGYTF
TGTGCCAGCACCTCAAGGAACAACTATGGCTACACCTTC
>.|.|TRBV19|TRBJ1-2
CASSRDTGDLVGYTF
TGTGCCAGTAGTAGGGATACAGGAGACCTGGTGGGCTACACCTTC
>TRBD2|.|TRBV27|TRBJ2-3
CASSPGLAGGTDTQYF
TGTGCCAGCAGTCCGGGACTAGCGGGAGGCACAGATACGCAGTATTTT
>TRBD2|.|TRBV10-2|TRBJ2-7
CASSRTSGSVNEQYF
TGCGCCAGCAGCCGGACTAGCGGGAGCGTCAACGAGCAGTACTTC
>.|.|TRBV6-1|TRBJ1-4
CAFRVNEKLFF
TGTGCCTTCAGGGTTAATGAAAAACTGTTTTTT
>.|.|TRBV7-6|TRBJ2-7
CASSLAGGYEQYF
TGTGCCAGCAGCTTAGCAGGGGGCTACGAGCAGTACTTC
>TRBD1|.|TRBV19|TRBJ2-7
CASSSRTGEATEQYF
TGTGCCAGTAGTTCAAGGACAGGGGAGGCGACCGAGCAGTACTTC
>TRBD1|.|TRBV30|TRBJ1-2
CAWSGGLTGNGYTF
TGTGCCTGGAGCGGCGGGCTGACAGGGAATGGCTACACCTTC
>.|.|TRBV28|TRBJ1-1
CASSVNTEAFF
TGTGCCAGCAGTGTGAACACTGAAGCTTTCTTT
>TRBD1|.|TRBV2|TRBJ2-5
CASSQQGYQETQYF
TGTGCCAGCAGCCAACAGGGGTACCAAGAGACCCAGTACTTC
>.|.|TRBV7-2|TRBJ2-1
CASSNRDLTYNEQFF
TGTGCCAGCAGCAACCGGGACTTAACCTACAATGAGCAGTTCTTC
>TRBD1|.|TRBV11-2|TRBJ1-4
CASSKGQGNEKLFF
TGTGCCAGCAGCAAGGGACAGGGTAATGAAAAACTGTTTTTT
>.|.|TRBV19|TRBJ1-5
CASSRAGQSNQPQHF
TGTGCCAGTAGTCGGGCAGGGCAAAGCAATCAGCCCCAGCATTTT
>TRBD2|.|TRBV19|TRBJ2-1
CASSTPLAGAYNEQFF
TGTGCCAGTAGTACCCCACTAGCGGGAGCCTACAATGAGCAGTTCTTC
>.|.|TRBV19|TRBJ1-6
CASSDSGPARGNSPLHF
TGTGCCAGTAGTGATTCGGGACCCGCGCGGGGTAATTCACCCCTCCACTTT
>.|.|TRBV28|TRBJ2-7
CASSGGQFVYEQYF
TGTGCCAGCAGCGGGGGACAGTTTGTTTACGAGCAGTACTTC
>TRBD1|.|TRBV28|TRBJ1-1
CASTQQGVGFTEAFF
TGTGCCAGCACCCAACAGGGGGTCGGTTTCACTGAAGCTTTCTTT
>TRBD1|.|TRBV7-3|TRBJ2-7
CASSVPGQGTYEQYF
TGTGCCAGCAGCGTACCGGGACAGGGGACCTACGAGCAGTACTTC
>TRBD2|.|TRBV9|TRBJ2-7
CASSVAPSGRANEQYF
TGTGCCAGCAGCGTAGCCCCTAGCGGGAGGGCAAATGAGCAGTACTTC
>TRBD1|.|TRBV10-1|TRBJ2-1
CASGKGQVYNEQFF
TGCGCCAGCGGTAAGGGACAGGTATACAATGAGCAGTTCTTC
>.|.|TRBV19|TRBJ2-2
CASSVATGYNTGELFF
TGTGCCAGTAGTGTCGCAACAGGGTATAACACCGGGGAGCTGTTTTTT
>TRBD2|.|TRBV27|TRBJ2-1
CASRTSGRANTNEQFF
TGTGCCAGCAGGACTAGCGGGAGGGCCAACACCAATGAGCAGTTCTTC
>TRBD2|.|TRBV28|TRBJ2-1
CASSLLLAGVEDEQFF
TGTGCCAGCAGTTTACTACTAGCGGGAGTCGAGGATGAGCAGTTCTTC
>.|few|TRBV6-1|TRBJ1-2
CASSEVMVSLSYGYTF
TGTGCCAGCAGTGAAGTGATGGTGAGCCTCTCCTATGGCTACACCTTC
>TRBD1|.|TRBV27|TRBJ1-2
CASSLGPGQGNYGYTF
TGTGCCAGCAGTTTAGGTCCCGGACAGGGTAATTATGGCTACACCTTC
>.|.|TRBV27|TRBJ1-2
CASSFQGDNYGYTF
TGTGCCAGCAGTTTCCAAGGGGATAACTATGGCTACACCTTC
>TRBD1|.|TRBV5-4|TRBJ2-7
CASSLTGTGGIEQYF
TGTGCCAGCAGCTTGACCGGGACAGGGGGCATCGAGCAGTACTTC
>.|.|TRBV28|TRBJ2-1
CASSPGKYSNEQFF
TGTGCCAGCAGCCCCGGGAAATATTCCAATGAGCAGTTCTTC
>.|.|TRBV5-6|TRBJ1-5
CASSAGRGQPQHF
TGTGCCAGCAGCGCCGGGAGGGGTCAGCCCCAGCATTTT